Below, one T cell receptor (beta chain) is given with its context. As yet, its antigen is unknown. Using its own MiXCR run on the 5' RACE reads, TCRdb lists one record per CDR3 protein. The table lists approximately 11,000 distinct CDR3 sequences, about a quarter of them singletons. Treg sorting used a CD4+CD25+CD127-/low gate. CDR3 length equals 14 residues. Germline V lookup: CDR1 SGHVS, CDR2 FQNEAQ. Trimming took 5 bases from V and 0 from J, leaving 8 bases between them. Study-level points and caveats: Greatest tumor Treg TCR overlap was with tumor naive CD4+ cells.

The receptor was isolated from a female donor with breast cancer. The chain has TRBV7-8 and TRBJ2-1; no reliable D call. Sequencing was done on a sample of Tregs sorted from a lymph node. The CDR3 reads CASSPLSSYNEQFF. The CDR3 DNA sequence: TGTGCCAGCAGCCCACTGAGCTCCTACAATGAGCAGTTCTTC.